This TCR beta chain was captured by sequencing in a study of response to subunit inactivated influenza vaccine. General study points: The authors suggested that few new T cells are recruited per seasonal influenza vaccination.

TCRdb used MiXCR to reprocess the RT-PCR reads, holding one entry per CDR3 protein. The data show more than 450,000 distinct CDR3 sequences, over 9.5% seen once. About this clonotype: Its antigen is unknown.

V lost 5 bases to trimming and J lost 0 bases; unmatched junction nucleotides: 7. CDR1 SGHAT and CDR2 FQNNGV come from the germline V gene. The CDR3 runs to 15 residues. V usage is TRBV11-2 and J usage is TRBJ2-7; TRBD1 matches 7 bases. Sequenced here: PBMCs from blood, sampled on the day of vaccination. The clonotype was recovered from a man aged 45-65 years who received an inactivated influenza vaccine. CDR3 protein: CASSTNRDSSYEQYF. CDR3 sequence (DNA): TGTGCCAGCAGCACTAACCGGGACAGCTCCTACGAGCAGTACTTC.